Shown below are 26 T cell receptor beta chains from a single sample sequenced in a study of blood T cell repertoires in COVID-19. Sequenced by immunoSEQ multiplex PCR; TCRdb stores in-frame clones only, minus some. The sample yields about 200,000 clones, 80% seen once. The sample was PBMCs or T cells enriched from blood (not recorded which). Receptors originate from a woman in her thirties or forties with acute COVID-19.

The V gene is TRBV7-2, the J gene TRBJ2-7; the match to TRBD1 covers 8 bases. Germline loops: CDR1 SGHTA, CDR2 FQGNSA. With 5 bases clipped from V and 3 bases from J, the junction kept 6 bases outside the gene matches. The CDR3 consists of 14 residues. CDR3 sequence: CASSPRDRYYEQYF. CDR3 nucleotide sequence: TGTGCCAGCAGCCCCCGGGACAGGTACTACGAGCAGTACTTC.

J is TRBJ1-6 and V is TRBV19; unclear D gene. V lost 3 bases to trimming and J lost 8 bases, with 8 bases between them. Looked up from germline, CDR1 is LNHDA and CDR2 is SQIVND (reference sequence). CDR3 length: 13 residues. The CDR3 coding sequence is TGTGCCAGTAGTATTATCGGGGATTCACCCCTCCACTTT. Translation gives CASSIIGDSPLHF.

The chain carries TRBV5-5 and TRBJ1-2; D gene unclear. This CDR3 has 13 residues. Germline lookup yields CDR1 SGHKS and CDR2 YYEKEE (reference sequence). Trimming pared 1 base from V and 3 bases from J, leaving 7 bases between. CDR3: CASSLFEDYGYTF. The CDR3, as DNA: TGTGCCAGCAGCTTGTTTGAGGACTATGGCTACACCTTC.

The V call is TRBV11-3, the J call TRBJ2-3; 8 bases are a match to TRBD2. Germline lookup yields CDR1 SGHNT and CDR2 YENEEA. V lost 5 bases and J lost 3; bases outside the gene matches: 7. This CDR3 has 15 residues. The CDR3 sequence is CASSPGAGVTDTQYF. The DNA of the CDR3 is TGTGCCAGCAGCCCGGGAGCGGGGGTTACAGATACGCAGTATTTT.

The chain is built from TRBV10-2 and TRBJ2-7, with D maybe TRBD1 (5 bases). CDR3 length: 12 residues. Germline CDR1 and CDR2: WSHSY and SAAADI. Trimming left V 6 bases short and J 6 bases short, with 12 bases between. The CDR3 sequence: CASSATASEQYF. Written as DNA, the CDR3 is TGCGCCAGCAGCGCGACAGCAAGCGAGCAGTACTTC.

The CDR3 sequence: CASSPPVRVNTEAFF. CDR3 bases: TGTGCCAGCTCACCACCGGTCAGGGTTAACACTGAAGCTTTCTTT. The chain employs TRBV18 and TRBJ1-1; a weak D match, TRBD1 (5 bases). The CDR3 consists of 15 residues. The germline V gene has CDR1 KGHSH and CDR2 LQKENI. Trimming took off 0 bases at V and 2 bases at J, with 10 bases between the two ends.

The gene calls are TRBV27 and TRBJ2-2, with 9 nucleotides matching TRBD2. The CDR3 totals 15 residues. The trim removed 8 bases at V and 2 bases at J, leaving 6 bases unmatched. CDR1 MNHEY and CDR2 SMNVEV come from the germline V gene (reference sequence). The CDR3 DNA follows: TGTGCCAGCCGTAGCGGGAGATACAACACCGGGGAGCTGTTTTTT. Amino acids: CASRSGRYNTGELFF.

V usage is TRBV24-1 and J usage is TRBJ2-1; TRBD2 matches at 7 bases. Germline values: CDR1 KGHDR, CDR2 SFDVKD. The CDR3 spans 15 residues. The J segment lost 2 bases and the V segment lost 3 bases, leaving 3 bases of the junction unmatched. CDR3 nucleotide sequence: TGTGCCACCAGTGATCCCCGGGGGGCCTACAATGAGCAGTTCTTC. It yields the protein CATSDPRGAYNEQFF.

The chain is built from TRBV3-1 (or the pseudogene TRBV3-2) and TRBJ1-4; perhaps TRBD1 as D (6 bases). Per germline, CDR1 LGHDT and CDR2 YNNKEL (reference sequence). The germline V and J ends were trimmed by 3 bases and 6 bases, with 14 bases remaining between them. This CDR3 comprises 15 residues. CDR3 amino acids: CASSQLGTKDEKLFF. The CDR3 nucleotides read TGTGCCAGCAGCCAGCTCGGGACAAAAGATGAAAAACTGTTTTTT.

V gene TRBV30 combines with J gene TRBJ2-2; TRBD1 matches 7 bases. CDR1 and CDR2 from the germline V gene are GTSNPN and SVGIG (reference sequence). J lost 1 base, V lost 1 base, and 3 bases had no gene match. This CDR3 is 15 amino acids long. CDR3 nucleotide sequence: TGTGCCTGGAGTGCCCGACAGGGGAACACCGGGGAGCTGTTTTTT. Protein sequence: CAWSARQGNTGELFF.

The chain recombines TRBV11-1 with TRBJ2-5; D is possibly TRBD2 (5 bases). This CDR3 is built from 14 residues. The germline gives CDR1 SGHAT, CDR2 FQDESV (reference sequence). V gave up 3 bases and J gave up 3 bases, with 11 bases separating them. As DNA, the CDR3 is TGTGCCAGCAGCTTCGATGTCGGGGAAGAGACCCAGTACTTC. This gives the protein CASSFDVGEETQYF.

In its sample, this clone was seen a few times. The V and J genes are TRBV6-7 and TRBJ1-5; the match to TRBD1 covers 7 bases. TRBV6-7 is an open reading frame, and its role is uncertain. V shed 0 bases and J 2 bases; nucleotides not matched to a gene: 7. The CDR3 contains 17 residues. CDR3 region: CASSYSCRDSGNQPQHF. The CDR3 DNA sequence: TGTGCCAGCAGTTACTCGTGTCGGGACAGCGGCAATCAGCCCCAGCATTTT.

The chain uses TRBV5-4 and TRBJ1-2; the D gene is possibly TRBD1 (6 bases). The germline gives CDR1 SGHNT, CDR2 YYREEE (reference sequence). The CDR3 sequence is 16 residues long. Deletions cut 3 bases from V and 4 bases from J, with 19 bases between. CDR3 in amino acids: CASSSNLKQGSYGYTF. For the CDR3, the DNA is TGTGCCAGCAGCTCTAACCTCAAACAGGGCTCCTATGGCTACACCTTC.

The chain links TRBV6-4 to TRBJ1-6; 8 positions match TRBD1. CDR1 is MRHNA and CDR2 is SNTAGT in the germline V gene. V was pared by 0 bases and J by 8 bases, with 3 bases of the junction left unmatched. The CDR3 totals 15 residues. Written as DNA, the CDR3 is TGTGCCAGCAGTGACTCGCAGGGGGCGCATTCACCCCTCCACTTT. Its translation: CASSDSQGAHSPLHF.

This clone was observed a handful of times. The V gene is TRBV7-9, the J gene TRBJ1-6; maybe TRBD1 (5 bases). Trimming shortened V by 5 bases and J by 12 bases, and 14 bases separated the two germline ends. The CDR3 sequence is 13 residues long. Looked up from germline, CDR1 is SEHNR and CDR2 is FQNEAQ (reference sequence). The CDR3 here is CASSQTRDEPLHF. In nucleotides, the CDR3 is TGTGCCAGCAGCCAGACCAGGGATGAACCCCTCCACTTT.

V gene TRBV3-1 (or the pseudogene TRBV3-2) combines with J gene TRBJ2-2; D is uncertain. The germline V gene has CDR1 LGHDT and CDR2 YNNKEL (reference sequence). The V end was cut by 1 base, the J end by 5 bases, with 5 bases between. The CDR3 covers 13 residues. CDR3 protein: CASSQGRTGELFF. The CDR3 DNA follows: TGTGCCAGCAGCCAAGGGAGAACCGGGGAGCTGTTTTTT.

The chain combines TRBV19 with TRBJ2-7; 9 positions agree with TRBD1. This CDR3 is 13 amino acids long. The V gene end was trimmed by 9 bases and the J gene end by 6 bases; junction bases not matched to a gene: 9. Germline-derived CDR1 and CDR2 are LNHDA and SQIVND (reference sequence). This CDR3 is CASRRTGDTEQYF. The DNA of the CDR3 is TGTGCCAGCCGGCGGACAGGGGACACCGAGCAGTACTTC.

The chain links TRBV5-1 to TRBJ2-1; 9 bases match TRBD2. CDR3 length equals 18 residues. Germline loops: CDR1 SGHRS, CDR2 YFSETQ. V was pared by 3 bases and J by 9 bases, with 19 bases of the junction left unmatched. CDR3 in amino acids: CASSWGNLAGLSRGEQFF. The CDR3 nucleotides are TGCGCCAGCAGCTGGGGGAATCTAGCGGGACTGTCTAGAGGTGAGCAGTTCTTC.

In DNA, the CDR3 is TGTGCCAGCAGTGACAACAGTAATTCACCCCTCCACTTT. This encodes CASSDNSNSPLHF. The chain couples TRBV6-4 to TRBJ1-6; D remains unclear. This CDR3 region has 13 residues. V dropped 2 bases and J dropped 6 bases, with 5 bases sitting between them. The germline gives CDR1 MRHNA, CDR2 SNTAGT.

V is TRBV6-5 and J is TRBJ1-6, with a tentative D call TRBD1 (5 bases). Germline CDR1 is MNHEY and CDR2 is SVGAGI. The V and J ends lost 6 bases and 8 bases respectively, with 11 bases between them. The CDR3 runs 13 residues. CDR3 in amino acids: CASRPEGDSPLHF. DNA for the CDR3: TGTGCCAGCAGACCCGAAGGGGATTCACCCCTCCACTTT.

The rearrangement joins TRBV25-1 to TRBJ2-5, with no clear D. The germline CDR1 and CDR2 sequences are MGHDK and SYGVNS. Deletions cut 2 bases from V and 3 bases from J, with 4 bases between. CDR3 length equals 12 residues. The CDR3 region has the DNA TGTGCCAGCAGTGAACCTAAAGAGACCCAGTACTTC. It is translated as CASSEPKETQYF. The whole variable domain, remainder taken from reference TRBV25-1 and TRBJ2-5, is EADIYQTPRYLVIGTGKKITLECSQTMGHDKMYWYQQDPGMELHLIHYSYGVNSTEKGDLSSESTVSRIRTEHFPLTLESARPSHTSQYLCASSEPKETQYFGPGTRLLVL.

In its sample, this clone was seen once. The chain carries TRBV6-5 and TRBJ1-2; perhaps TRBD1 as D (5 bases). Germline loops: CDR1 MNHEY, CDR2 SVGAGI. The CDR3 loop spans 15 amino acids. Trimming cost V 10 bases and J 2 bases, with 20 bases left between them. The CDR3 here is CAIGPGLRSNYGYTF. For the CDR3, the DNA is TGTGCCATTGGCCCGGGACTCCGAAGCAACTATGGCTACACCTTC.

The rearrangement uses TRBV10-3 and TRBJ2-7; 9 bases agree with TRBD1. The CDR3 consists of 14 residues. V lost 10 bases to trimming and J lost 1 base; unmatched junction nucleotides: 8. The germline gives CDR1 ENHRY, CDR2 SYGVKD. The CDR3 DNA reads TGTGCCACAGAACCAGGGACAGGGTCCTACGAGCAGTACTTC. Translation: CATEPGTGSYEQYF.

This clone was observed a few times. The CDR3 region has the DNA TGCGCCAGCAGCTTGGAATGGGACACGGGGACTGAAGCTTTCTTT. Translation: CASSLEWDTGTEAFF. The V call is TRBV5-1, the J call TRBJ1-1; D perhaps matches TRBD1 (6 bases). Trimming left V 0 bases short and J 5 bases short, with 14 bases between. Germline CDR1 reads SGHRS; CDR2 reads YFSETQ. CDR3 length equals 15 residues.

This chain connects TRBV5-6 to TRBJ2-7; possible D gene TRBD1, 7 bases. This CDR3 is built from 16 residues. Between the trimmed V and J ends, which lost 1 base and 4 bases, there was a span of 18 bases. Per the germline V gene, CDR1 is SGHDT and CDR2 is YYEEEE. The CDR3 sequence: CASSLSGAGGLYEQYF. The CDR3 DNA is TGTGCCAGCAGCTTGTCTGGCGCAGGGGGACTTTACGAGCAGTACTTC.

V gene TRBV5-4 combines with J gene TRBJ1-5, with TRBD1 matching over 12 bases. The CDR3 runs 15 residues. Germline V CDR1 and CDR2: SGHNT, YYREEE (reference sequence). With 3 bases clipped from V and 3 bases from J, the junction kept 1 base outside the gene matches. The CDR3 is CASSSGQGANQPQHF. The CDR3 region has the DNA TGTGCCAGCAGCTCGGGACAGGGGGCCAATCAGCCCCAGCATTTT.